A single sample gave rise to the 20 T cell receptor beta chains below, sequenced in a study of T cell repertoires in cytomegalovirus infection. TCRdb reprocessed the reads via MiXCR and lists one record per CDR3 protein. This sample has about 740,000 distinct CDR3 sequences, with 35% to 40% found just once. The specimen sequenced was PBMCs. These receptors originate from a human donor in good health (CMV status not recorded). Some clones in this sample may be carry-over from other donors' samples.

The rearrangement links TRBV10-3 to TRBJ2-3; D is unresolved. Germline V gives CDR1 ENHRY, CDR2 SYGVKD. The CDR3 length is 15 residues. V shed 2 bases and J shed 7 bases, with 16 bases lying between them. Here the CDR3 DNA reads TGTGCCATCAGTGAGGTTGTCACCCCCACGTATACGCAGTATTTT. Translation: CAISEVVTPTYTQYF.

This clonotype was found a few times. The J gene is TRBJ2-1, the V gene TRBV6-4; D is unresolved. The CDR3 covers 14 residues. CDR1 is MRHNA, CDR2 SNTAGT, per germline. V lost 4 bases, J lost 8 bases, and 15 bases lay in between. The CDR3 region is CASSVSGSLDEQFF. CDR3 DNA: TGTGCCAGCAGTGTTTCGGGTTCGCTGGATGAGCAGTTCTTC.

Only a few counts were recorded for this clonotype. The chain has TRBV6-4 and TRBJ1-1, with 7 bases identical to TRBD1. Looked up from germline, CDR1 is MRHNA and CDR2 is SNTAGT. Trimming took 7 bases from V and 0 from J; bases not matched to a gene: 5. CDR3 size: 14 residues. The CDR3 DNA is TGTGCCAGCACTATGACAGGGATGAACACTGAAGCTTTCTTT. This codes for CASTMTGMNTEAFF.

V gene TRBV28 combines with J gene TRBJ1-6; maybe TRBD1 (5 bases). Germline assignment: CDR1 MDHEN and CDR2 SYDVKM. This CDR3 contains 12 residues. Trimming took 5 bases from V and 10 from J, leaving 9 bases between them. The CDR3 bases are TGTGCCAGCAGTGGCACAGGCTCACCCCTCCACTTT. Residues: CASSGTGSPLHF.

Details on this clonotype: Just one base apart from a much larger clone, this may be a read error. The CDR3 region has the DNA TGTGCCAGCAGCACTCAAACTAAGAACACTGAAGCTTTCTTT. This encodes CASSTQTKNTEAFF. The chain is built from TRBV7-2 and TRBJ1-1; D gene unclear. V was trimmed by 5 bases and J by 1 base, leaving 11 bases between them. The CDR3 is 14 amino acids. CDR1 and CDR2 from the germline V gene are SGHTA and FQGNSA.

The CDR3 DNA reads TGCAGTGCTCAAAGGGACATGAACTACGAGCAGTACTTC. As protein: CSAQRDMNYEQYF. The V and J genes are TRBV20-1 and TRBJ2-7; D may be TRBD1 (6 bases). Germline-derived CDR1 and CDR2 are DFQATT and SNEGSKA (reference sequence). Trimming shortened V by 5 bases and J by 3 bases, and 14 bases separated the two germline ends. CDR3 size: 13 residues.

The rearrangement links TRBV19 to TRBJ1-1; D not certain. The germline V and J ends were trimmed by 2 bases and 4 bases, with 5 bases remaining between them. The germline V gene encodes CDR1 LNHDA and CDR2 SQIVND (reference sequence). The CDR3 runs to 12 residues. CDR3 in amino acids: CASSIRSTEAFF. CDR3 nucleotides: TGTGCCAGTAGTATAAGGAGCACTGAAGCTTTCTTT.

This clonotype was seen a few times. This chain uses TRBV28 with TRBJ2-7; 7 nucleotides agree with TRBD1. CDR1 and CDR2 (germline): MDHEN, SYDVKM. The CDR3 runs 13 residues. V lost 11 bases and J lost 5; bases outside the gene matches: 12. The CDR3 here is CAGARQGTDEQYF. The CDR3 nucleotides are TGTGCCGGCGCTCGACAGGGAACCGACGAGCAGTACTTC.

This clonotype was counted ten times or more. The chain employs TRBV6-1 and TRBJ1-2; D is ambiguous. The ends were cut back, 0 bases at V and 1 base at J, with 12 bases in the middle. The CDR3 contains 16 residues. Germline V gene sequence: CDR1 MNHNS, CDR2 SASEGT. DNA of the CDR3: TGTGCCAGCAGTGAAGCAGACGGCGCCGTTAACTATGGCTACACCTTC. Amino acid sequence: CASSEADGAVNYGYTF.

This clonotype appeared many times. This chain uses TRBV7-8 with TRBJ2-7; maybe TRBD2 (5 bases). The V gene lost 1 base and the J gene lost 3 bases, with 10 bases spanning the gap. This CDR3 is built from 14 residues. Germline loops: CDR1 SGHVS, CDR2 FQNEAQ. CDR3 sequence: CASSLGTAGYEQYF. CDR3 nucleotides: TGTGCCAGCAGCTTAGGAACCGCGGGCTACGAGCAGTACTTC.

This clonotype came up many times. V and J are TRBV7-2 and TRBJ1-1; D gene uncertain. V dropped 1 base and J dropped 4 bases, with 7 bases sitting between them. The length of the CDR3 is 13 residues. Germline-derived CDR1 and CDR2 are SGHTA and FQGNSA. The CDR3 loop is CASSLGVSTEAFF. In DNA, the CDR3 is TGTGCCAGCAGCTTAGGGGTCAGCACTGAAGCTTTCTTT. Supplemented by reference TRBV7-2 and TRBJ1-1, the full variable domain reads GAGVSQSPSNKVTEKGKDVELRCDPISGHTALYWYRQSLGQGLEFLIYFQGNSAPDKSGLPSDRFSAERTGGSVSTLTIQRTQQEDSAVYLCASSLGVSTEAFFGQGTRLTVV.

This rearrangement joins TRBV11-3 to TRBJ1-2; D not resolved. The CDR3 loop spans 13 amino acids. V gave up 8 bases and J gave up 8 bases, with 18 bases separating them. Germline CDR1 reads SGHNT; CDR2 reads YENEEA. The CDR3 region has the DNA TGTGCCAGCCCTCTCGAGTGGAGCAGGGGCTACACCTTC. Amino acid sequence: CASPLEWSRGYTF.

Worth noting for this clonotype: At one boundary the junction diverges from the germline segment, which might be a read error. CDR3 residues: CASRLRGHGEIHNSPLHF. The DNA for the CDR3 is TGCGCCAGCCGCCTCCGAGGACATGGAGAAATTCATAATTCACCCCTACACTTT. The chain couples TRBV4-1 to TRBJ1-6, with D perhaps matching TRBD1 (5 bases). The CDR3 contains 18 residues. Germline-derived CDR1 and CDR2 are MGHRA and YSYEKL.

The J gene is TRBJ2-7, the V gene TRBV7-3; 10 bases are shared with TRBD2. This CDR3 contains 14 residues. Germline CDR1 SGHTA, CDR2 FQGTGA. Germline trimming cut 4 bases from V and 3 bases from J; bases unmatched to any gene: 3. In DNA, the CDR3 is TGTGCCAGCAGCTCATCTAGCGGGGGCTACGAGCAGTACTTC. Translating gives CASSSSSGGYEQYF.

A remark on this clonotype: Just one base apart from a much larger clone, this may be a read error. The CDR3 nucleotides read TGTGCCAGCAGTCCAACAACAGGGTACGACTTAGATCAGCCCCAGCATTTT. Translating gives CASSPTTGYDLDQPQHF. The chain employs TRBV28 and TRBJ1-5; TRBD1 might be the D (6 bases). CDR3 length: 17 residues. Trimming pared 5 bases from V and 5 bases from J, leaving 22 bases between. CDR1 and CDR2 from the germline V gene are MDHEN and SYDVKM.

The chain employs TRBV20-1 and TRBJ2-1; weak D call: TRBD2 (5 bases). CDR3 size: 14 residues. CDR1 and CDR2 (germline): DFQATT, SNEGSKA (reference sequence). The V end was cut by 1 base, the J end by 6 bases, with 13 bases between. CDR3 amino acids: CSARGPGGGNEQFF. CDR3 nucleotide sequence: TGCAGTGCTAGAGGGCCGGGTGGAGGCAATGAGCAGTTCTTC.

This clonotype was detected many times. This chain links TRBV7-9 with TRBJ2-3; unclear D gene. CDR1 and CDR2 (germline): SEHNR, FQNEAQ (reference sequence). This CDR3 is 14 amino acids long. V lost 0 bases and J 0 bases, leaving 4 bases between the germline ends. CDR3 nucleotide sequence: TGTGCCAGCAGCTTAGCACACAGCACAGATACGCAGTATTTT. Translation gives CASSLAHSTDTQYF.

On this clonotype: Since a much larger clone is just one base distant, this may be a read error. The chain carries TRBV7-8 and TRBJ1-5; no firm D call. The germline V gene has CDR1 SGHVS and CDR2 FQNEAQ. The CDR3 loop spans 17 amino acids. The CDR3 DNA is TGTGCCAGCAGCCCCGCCTCCAGGACTTATAGCGATCAGCCCCAGCATTTT. Its protein product is CASSPASRTYSDQPQHF.

The chain is built from TRBV6-5 and TRBJ2-1; the D is unclear. Per the germline V gene, CDR1 is MNHEY and CDR2 is SVGAGI. The ends were cut back, 3 bases at V and 5 bases at J, with 8 bases in the middle. This CDR3 has 13 residues. CDR3 region: CASSYRTHNEQFF. Here the CDR3 DNA reads TGTGCCAGCAGTTATAGGACCCACAATGAGCAGTTCTTC.

This chain connects TRBV28 to TRBJ2-7, with D possibly TRBD1 on 5 matching bases. CDR1 and CDR2 from the germline V gene are MDHEN and SYDVKM. The length of the CDR3 is 14 residues. V dropped 2 bases and J dropped 6 bases, with 14 bases sitting between them. CDR3 nucleotide sequence: TGTGCCAGCAGTTTAGTAGGGGCTACGGGCGAGCAGTACTTC. This translates into CASSLVGATGEQYF.